Sequencing of this TCR beta chain was carried out in a study of blood T cell repertoires in COVID-19. About the research overall: Acute and convalescent COVID-19 samples came from the United States, Italy and Spain. Sources were T cells, B-cell-depleted T cells, or PBMCs; the material itself was cDNA or gDNA.

Trimming cost V 0 bases and J 9 bases; bases outside gene matches: 16. This CDR3 region has 20 residues. Germline V CDR1 and CDR2: SGHTA, FQGNSA. As processed by the authors: How many nucleated cells were present was estimated from reference gene primer amplification. Profiling relied on immunoSEQ multiplex PCR, and the TCRdb table lists in-frame clones only, not all of them. V, J and clone size reflect that table, while D and trimming were determined from the DNA. The sample comprises roughly 34,000 clones, about 86% of which are singletons, and roughly 4.5% rests with the top ten. Source material: peripheral blood. This chain links TRBV7-2 with TRBJ2-1; TRBD2 matches at 14 bases. The receptor's source is a woman between 65 and 79 years old with active COVID-19. CDR3 DNA: TGTGCCAGCAGCTTAGCACCGGGACTAGCGGGGGCCGTCCTTTTTGGTGAGCAGTTCTTC. Encoded protein: CASSLAPGLAGAVLFGEQFF.